What follows is one T cell receptor beta chain and its context. Its target is not known. The authors split each subset's genomic DNA evenly across several immunoSEQ plates. The assay was immunoSEQ multiplex PCR, and TCRdb's table has in-frame clones only and misses some. The data contain around 610,000 clones, 96% of them singletons. This sample was taken from a study of shared clonotypes between healthy human individuals. Study-wide results and caveats: Clonotype sharing across several donors was observed for approximately 5% of naive CD4 clonotypes.

The naive CD8 subset, CD45RO-negative cells positively selected for CCR7, excluded terminally differentiated effector memory CD45RA+ cells. Germline-derived CDR1 and CDR2 are PRHDT and FYEKMQ (reference sequence). The length of the CDR3 is 13 residues. V lost 8 bases and J 2 bases, leaving 13 bases between the germline ends. The genes are TRBV13 and TRBJ2-7; TRBD2 is a possible D gene (6 bases). This clonotype originated in a woman aged 25 to 39 in good health. Material: naive CD8+ T cells sorted from blood. The CDR3 nucleotides read TGTGCCAGCTCGGGCGGGAACCCCTACGAGCAGTACTTC. It yields the protein CASSGGNPYEQYF. The whole variable domain, filled in from reference TRBV13 and TRBJ2-7, reads AAGVIQSPRHLIKEKRETATLKCYPIPRHDTVYWYQQGPGQDPQFLISFYEKMQSDKGSIPDRFSAQQFSDYHSELNMSSLELGDSALYFCASSGGNPYEQYFGPGTRLTVT.